The clone carrying this TCR beta chain was counted ten times or more. Its specificity is not known. Trimming cost V 5 bases and J 1 base, with 14 bases left between them. The germline V gene has CDR1 SQVTM and CDR2 ANQGSEA. The CDR3 length is 14 residues. The source of the sample is a study of Graves' ophthalmopathy and Graves' hyperthyroidism. At the level of the study: Researchers obtained peripheral blood at initial diagnosis, before any treatment had begun. Overall study findings and caveats: Blood shared most expanded thyroid clonotypes above 0.001 frequency.

The TCR beta CDR3 regions underwent amplification from RNA transcripts. First-round RT-PCR with HTBI primers preceded a second-round multiplex PCR. A single record per CDR3 protein comes from TCRdb applying MiXCR to the multiplex PCR reads. Among roughly 220,000 distinct CDR3 sequences listed, around 50% were seen once. Sampling 10 ml of fresh peripheral blood provided the PBMCs. Material: peripheral blood. The chain joins TRBV29-1 to TRBJ2-5, with no clear D. The clonotype was recovered from an adult man with Graves' ophthalmopathy. CDR3 protein: CSVPLRTTQETQYF. DNA of the CDR3: TGCAGCGTTCCTCTCCGGACCACCCAAGAGACCCAGTACTTC.